This T cell receptor (beta chain) was documented in a study of blood T cell repertoires in COVID-19. As for the study in general: Sites in the United States, Italy and Spain provided acute and convalescent COVID-19 samples.

V lost 6 bases, J lost 2 bases, and 8 bases stayed unmatched. The germline CDR1 and CDR2 sequences are SGHTA and FQGNSA. The CDR3 is 15 residues long. In the original workflow: Amplification with reference gene primers provided the estimates of nucleated cell counts. Data came from immunoSEQ multiplex PCR; TCRdb stores just in-frame clones and leaves some out. V and J calls and clone size are given by that table; D and trimming were obtained from the DNA. The repertoire consists of about 72,000 clones, with 90% occurring once and the leading ten covering approximately 9.1%. The chain couples TRBV7-2 to TRBJ2-3; 7 bases agree with TRBD2. Sequencing was done on a sample of peripheral blood. The receptor was derived from a human donor in a cohort sampled during active COVID-19. CDR3 coding DNA: TGTGCCAGCAGGCCGGGACTATCGTCCACAGATACGCAGTATTTT. Translation: CASRPGLSSTDTQYF.